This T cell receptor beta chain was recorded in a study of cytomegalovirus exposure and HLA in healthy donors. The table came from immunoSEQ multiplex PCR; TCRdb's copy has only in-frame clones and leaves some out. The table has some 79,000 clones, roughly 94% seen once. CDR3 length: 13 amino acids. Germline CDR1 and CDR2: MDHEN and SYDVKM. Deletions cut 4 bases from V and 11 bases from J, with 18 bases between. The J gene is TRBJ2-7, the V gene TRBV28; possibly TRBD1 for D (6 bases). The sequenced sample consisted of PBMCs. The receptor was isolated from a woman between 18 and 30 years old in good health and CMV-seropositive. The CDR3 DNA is TGTGCCAGCAGTTCGGGACATATTGTTGGGGAGTACTTC. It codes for CASSSGHIVGEYF.